This TCR beta chain was identified in a study of cytomegalovirus exposure and HLA in healthy donors. Study-wide findings and caveats: There were some public TCRs occurring in many donors, but most TCR sequences were rare. The authors enumerated over 150 TCR beta chains as linked to cytomegalovirus. In a later analysis, across HLA loci, associated TCR counts were highest for DRB1, lowest for HLA-C.

Concerning this clone: The antigen remains undetermined.

It was with 60 Vbeta and 13 Jbeta primers that the PCR ran. Data came from immunoSEQ multiplex PCR; TCRdb stores just in-frame clones and leaves some out. The sample lists fewer than 90,000 clones; approximately 70% were seen once. This TCR was recovered from a woman in her forties or fifties in good health and CMV-seropositive. The sequenced material came from PBMCs.

CDR3 sequence (DNA): TGTGCCAGCAGCCCCCTTCAGGGATACACTGAAGCTTTCTTT. Protein product: CASSPLQGYTEAFF. This chain uses TRBV5-6 with TRBJ1-1; perhaps TRBD1 as D (5 bases). The CDR3 contains 14 residues. Trimming cost V 4 bases and J 3 bases, with 13 bases left between them. The germline gives CDR1 SGHDT, CDR2 YYEEEE.